These 21 T cell receptor beta chains came from one sample sequenced in a study of T-cell reconstitution after alpha-beta-depleted transplantation in children. The library targeted TCRbeta and was prepared with unique molecular identifiers. TCRdb passed the PCR reads through MiXCR, listing each CDR3 protein once. This sample yields hundreds of thousands of distinct CDR3 sequences, of which roughly 17% are seen a single time; 1.1% belongs to the top ten. Sequenced material: PBMCs from the stem cell graft donor, taken from the stem cell graft. All receptors derive from a human donor who donated a stem cell graft to a child with acute myeloid leukemia.

This clonotype came up a few times. The chain couples TRBV6-1 to TRBJ2-7; 9 bases fit TRBD1. The germline V gene has CDR1 MNHNS and CDR2 SASEGT. With V trimmed by 6 bases and J by 0 bases, 6 bases remained unmatched. The CDR3 is 15 amino acids. This CDR3 reads CASSRGQGTSYEQYF. The CDR3 DNA sequence: TGTGCCAGCAGCCGCGGACAGGGGACCTCCTACGAGCAGTACTTC.

Only a few counts were recorded for this clonotype. V usage is TRBV10-3 and J usage is TRBJ2-4; D is perhaps TRBD1 or TRBD2 (6 bases each). CDR3 length: 15 amino acids. With 4 bases removed from V and 1 base from J, the gap between germline ends came to 11 bases. Germline CDR1 and CDR2: ENHRY and SYGVKD. The CDR3: CAISATGAAKNIQYF. In nucleotides, the CDR3 is TGTGCCATCAGTGCAACGGGGGCGGCCAAAAACATTCAGTACTTC.

The rearrangement joins TRBV6-2 or TRBV6-3 to TRBJ1-5; 9 bases fit TRBD1. Germline V CDR1 and CDR2: MNHEY, SVGEGT. The CDR3 sequence is 15 residues long. Trimming at V came to 4 bases and at J to 5 bases, leaving 6 bases not matched to a gene. The CDR3 DNA is TGTGCCAGCAGTTTACCCGGGACAGGGTATCAGCCCCAGCATTTT. Protein: CASSLPGTGYQPQHF.

The chain carries TRBV7-9 and TRBJ2-1; no reliable D call. CDR1 is SEHNR, CDR2 FQNEAQ, per germline (reference sequence). The CDR3 totals 15 residues. Trimming cost V 3 bases and J 2 bases, with 11 bases left between them. CDR3 coding DNA: TGTGCCAGCAGCTTCACTCCGGCGACCTACAATGAGCAGTTCTTC. This encodes CASSFTPATYNEQFF.

The chain combines TRBV20-1 with TRBJ2-7, with D possibly TRBD2 on 6 matching bases. The CDR3 sequence is 12 residues long. Germline lookup yields CDR1 DFQATT and CDR2 SNEGSKA (reference sequence). The CDR3 bases are TGCAGCACGGATATCGGGGGATACGAGCAGTACGTC. Translated: CSTDIGGYEQYV.

This clonotype was counted ten times or more. V gene TRBV29-1 combines with J gene TRBJ1-2; D perhaps matches TRBD1 (5 bases). The V gene lost 4 bases and the J gene lost 8 bases, with 17 bases spanning the gap. This CDR3 has 13 amino acids. Germline V gene lookup returns CDR1 SQVTM and CDR2 ANQGSEA. This CDR3 reads CSVVNPGVEGYTF. DNA of the CDR3: TGCAGCGTTGTAAACCCGGGGGTTGAAGGCTACACCTTC.

With regard to this clonotype: Possible read error: a much larger clone is one base away. The chain carries TRBV20-1 and TRBJ1-4, with D perhaps matching TRBD1 (6 bases). Per the germline V gene, CDR1 is DFQATT and CDR2 is SNEGSKA (reference sequence). The CDR3 spans 14 residues. Trimming removed 0 bases from V and 15 bases from J, with 20 bases in between. CDR3 protein: CSARDPRGEPGVFF. The CDR3, as DNA: TGCAGTGCTAGAGATCCAAGGGGAGAACCAGGGGTGTTTTTT.

This clonotype was observed a few times. The chain links TRBV25-1 to TRBJ1-2; D unclear. The CDR3 contains 11 residues. The V end lost 4 bases, the J end lost 8 bases, and 8 bases lay between the germline ends. Germline loops: CDR1 MGHDK, CDR2 SYGVNS. The CDR3 region is CASSGTQGYTF. The CDR3 nucleotides are TGTGCCAGCAGTGGGACGCAGGGCTACACCTTC.

V is TRBV11-2 and J is TRBJ2-4; 8 bases fit TRBD1. Germline V gene data show CDR1 as SGHAT and CDR2 as FQNNGV. The CDR3 is 19 amino acids. J lost 1 base, V lost 1 base, and 12 bases had no gene match. In DNA, the CDR3 is TGTGCCAGCAGCTTAGTACCAGGGGGCGCCTACTGGGCCAAAAACATTCAGTACTTC. Protein product: CASSLVPGGAYWAKNIQYF.

This clonotype was found a few times. This chain links TRBV20-1 with TRBJ1-4; D is unresolved. Trimming shortened V by 5 bases and J by 8 bases, and 21 bases separated the two germline ends. The CDR3 length is 15 residues. Germline CDR1 and CDR2: DFQATT and SNEGSKA (reference sequence). CDR3 sequence: CSAPRGGMGEEKLFF. The CDR3 DNA is TGCAGTGCTCCCCGCGGAGGGATGGGAGAGGAAAAACTGTTTTTT.

This clonotype was counted at least ten times. The chain carries TRBV5-5 and TRBJ2-7; TRBD1 matches at 7 bases. Per germline, CDR1 SGHKS and CDR2 YYEKEE (reference sequence). J lost 4 bases, V lost 6 bases, and 7 bases had no gene match. The CDR3 sequence is 13 residues long. CDR3 DNA sequence: TGTGCCAGCACCCGGGACAGAGTTTACGAGCAGTACTTC. Protein sequence: CASTRDRVYEQYF.

This rearrangement joins TRBV24-1 to TRBJ2-3; TRBD2 agrees at 8 bases. Germline CDR1 reads KGHDR; CDR2 reads SFDVKD. The junction had 1 base not matched to a gene; V was cut back by 9 bases and J by 0 bases. The CDR3 has 13 amino acids. CDR3 sequence (DNA): TGTGCCACCGCGGGGGGTAGCACAGATACGCAGTATTTT. As protein: CATAGGSTDTQYF.

This clonotype was counted ten times or more. V gene TRBV29-1 combines with J gene TRBJ2-7; TRBD2 matches 9 bases. The CDR3 runs 13 residues. Germline CDR1 is SQVTM and CDR2 is ANQGSEA. The V segment lost 3 bases and the J segment 3 bases; nucleotides outside the gene matches: 3. The CDR3 nucleotides read TGCAGCGTTGACCTAGCGGGGAGCTACGAGCAGTACTTC. It translates to CSVDLAGSYEQYF.

The CDR3 region has the DNA TGTGCCAGCAGTCCATACCCAACCCGGGGCTCCTACAATGAGCAGTTCTTC. Translation gives CASSPYPTRGSYNEQFF. The chain links TRBV12-3 or TRBV12-4 to TRBJ2-1; perhaps TRBD2 as D (5 bases). With 5 bases removed from V and 0 bases from J, the gap between germline ends came to 17 bases. The CDR3 is 17 amino acids.

This clonotype appeared a few times. The chain recombines TRBV5-6 with TRBJ1-1, with 11 bases identical to TRBD1. There are 16 residues in the CDR3. Germline CDR1 SGHDT, CDR2 YYEEEE. Germline trimming cut 4 bases from V and 5 bases from J; bases unmatched to any gene: 10. The DNA of the CDR3 is TGTGCCAGCAGCGGGGGACAGGGGGTTTGGGCTACTGAAGCTTTCTTT. Its protein product is CASSGGQGVWATEAFF. The whole variable domain, remainder taken from reference TRBV5-6 and TRBJ1-1, is DAGVTQSPTHLIKTRGQQVTLRCSPKSGHDTVSWYQQALGQGPQFIFQYYEEEERQRGNFPDRFSGHQFPNYSSELNVNALLLGDSALYLCASSGGQGVWATEAFFGQGTRLTVV.

This clonotype was observed at least ten times. The V call is TRBV5-4, the J call TRBJ2-1; D gene unclear. V lost 3 bases, J lost 9 bases, and 7 bases lay in between. CDR3 size: 11 residues. Germline CDR1 is SGHNT and CDR2 is YYREEE (reference sequence). CDR3 coding DNA: TGTGCCAGCAGCTCCACACGTGAGCAGTTCTTC. The encoded protein is CASSSTREQFF.

CDR3 sequence: CASTPFGQQETQYF. The CDR3 nucleotides read TGTGCCAGCACCCCATTCGGACAGCAAGAGACCCAGTACTTC. This chain links TRBV12-3 or TRBV12-4 with TRBJ2-5; tentatively, D is TRBD1 (6 bases). Trimming stripped 7 bases from V and 2 bases from J, with 14 bases between. CDR3 length: 14 amino acids.

This clonotype was recorded at least ten times. The chain has TRBV29-1 and TRBJ1-1; D is unresolved. Trimming shortened V by 4 bases and J by 4 bases, and 7 bases separated the two germline ends. CDR3 length: 11 amino acids. Germline loops: CDR1 SQVTM, CDR2 ANQGSEA. In nucleotides, the CDR3 is TGCAGCGTTGGGAAGGCCACTGAAGCTTTCTTT. Translating gives CSVGKATEAFF.

This clonotype was seen ten or more times. V is TRBV20-1 and J is TRBJ1-6; D is unclear. V gave up 6 bases and J gave up 6 bases, with 12 bases separating them. The V gene's germline CDR1 is DFQATT and CDR2 SNEGSKA (reference sequence). The CDR3 has 13 amino acids. CDR3 in amino acids: CSASPTVNSPLHF. Here the CDR3 DNA reads TGCAGTGCATCTCCAACTGTTAATTCACCCCTCCACTTT.

This clonotype showed up just a few times. The J gene is TRBJ1-5, the V gene TRBV23-1, with D hard to call. TRBV23-1 is placed among ORFs of uncertain function. The CDR3 covers 16 residues. The V end lost 4 bases, the J end lost 3 bases, and 16 bases lay between the germline ends. DNA for the CDR3: TGCGCCAGCAGTCCGGTTGCGAAATTTGACAATCAGCCCCAGCATTTT. Translating gives CASSPVAKFDNQPQHF.

The chain uses TRBV24-1 and TRBJ2-2; a possible D gene is TRBD1 (6 bases). Germline assignment: CDR1 KGHDR and CDR2 SFDVKD. The length of the CDR3 is 14 residues. The V and J ends lost 7 bases and 1 base respectively, with 9 bases between them. The CDR3 DNA reads as TGTGCCACCAGCTACAGGGAGAACACCGGGGAGCTGTTTTTT. It specifies CATSYRENTGELFF.